This TCR beta chain originates from a study of blood T cell repertoires in COVID-19. Background on the study: Whether acute or convalescent, the COVID-19 samples came from the United States, Italy and Spain. The cDNA or gDNA used as material had been derived from T cells, B-cell-depleted T cells, or PBMCs.

Per the study methods: Reference gene primer amplification gave estimated nucleated cell counts. TCRdb's copy holds only in-frame clones and misses some; the assay was immunoSEQ multiplex PCR. V, J and clone size are taken as reported in that table, and D and trimming were inferred from the DNA itself. In the table there are hundreds of thousands of clones, almost 90% of which are singletons. Germline V gene lookup returns CDR1 WSHSY and CDR2 SAAADI. The CDR3 covers 13 residues. V was cut by 3 bases and J by 7 bases, with 12 bases left in between. The sequenced sample was peripheral blood. This chain connects TRBV10-2 to TRBJ2-5; weak D call: TRBD1 (6 bases). This TCR was sampled from a man of 80 years or more with acute or convalescent COVID-19. The CDR3 nucleotides read TGCGCCAGCAGTGATCAGGGGCTGAGGACCCAGTACTTC. Amino acid sequence: CASSDQGLRTQYF.